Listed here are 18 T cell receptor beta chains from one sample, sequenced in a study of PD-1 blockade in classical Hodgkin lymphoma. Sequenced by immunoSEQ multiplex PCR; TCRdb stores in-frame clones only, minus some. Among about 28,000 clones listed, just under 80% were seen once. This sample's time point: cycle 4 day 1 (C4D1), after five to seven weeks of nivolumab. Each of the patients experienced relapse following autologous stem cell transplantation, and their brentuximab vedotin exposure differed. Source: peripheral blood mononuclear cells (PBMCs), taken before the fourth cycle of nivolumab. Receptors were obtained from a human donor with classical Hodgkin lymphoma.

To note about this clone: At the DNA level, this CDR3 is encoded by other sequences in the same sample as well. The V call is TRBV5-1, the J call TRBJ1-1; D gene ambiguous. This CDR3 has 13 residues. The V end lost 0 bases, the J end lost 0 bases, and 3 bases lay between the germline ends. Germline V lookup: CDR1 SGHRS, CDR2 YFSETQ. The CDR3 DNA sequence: TGCGCCAGCAGCTTGGAGGTGAACACTGAAGCTTTCTTT. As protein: CASSLEVNTEAFF.

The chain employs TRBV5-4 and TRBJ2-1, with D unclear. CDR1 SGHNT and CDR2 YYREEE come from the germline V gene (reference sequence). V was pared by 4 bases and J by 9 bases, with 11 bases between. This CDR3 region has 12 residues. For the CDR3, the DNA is TGTGCCAGCAGCCAACGGTACCGTGAGCAGTTCTTC. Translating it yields CASSQRYREQFF.

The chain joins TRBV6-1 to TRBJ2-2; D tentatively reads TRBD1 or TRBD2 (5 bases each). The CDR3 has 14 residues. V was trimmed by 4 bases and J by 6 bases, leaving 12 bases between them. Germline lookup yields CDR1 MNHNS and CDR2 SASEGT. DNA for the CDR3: TGTGCCAGCAGTGTGGGGGTCCTCCCCGGGGAGCTGTTTTTT. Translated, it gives CASSVGVLPGELFF.

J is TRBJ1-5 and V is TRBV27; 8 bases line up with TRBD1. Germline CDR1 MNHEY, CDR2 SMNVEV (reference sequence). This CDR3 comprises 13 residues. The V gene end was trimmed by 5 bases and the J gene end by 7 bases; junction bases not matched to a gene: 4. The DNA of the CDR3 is TGTGCCAGCAGTCTCGGACAGGGCCAGCCCCAGCATTTT. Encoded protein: CASSLGQGQPQHF.

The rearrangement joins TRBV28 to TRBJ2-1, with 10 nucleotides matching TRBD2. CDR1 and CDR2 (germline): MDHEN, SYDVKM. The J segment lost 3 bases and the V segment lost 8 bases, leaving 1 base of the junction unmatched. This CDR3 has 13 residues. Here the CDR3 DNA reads TGTGCCAGCGTAGCGGGAGGCTACAATGAGCAGTTCTTC. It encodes CASVAGGYNEQFF.

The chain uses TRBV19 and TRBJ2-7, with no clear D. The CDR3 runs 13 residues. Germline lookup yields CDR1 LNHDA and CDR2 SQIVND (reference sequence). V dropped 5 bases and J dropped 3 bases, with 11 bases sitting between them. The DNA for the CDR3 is TGTGCCAGTAGTCCGACAACTTTCTACGAGCAGTACTTC. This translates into CASSPTTFYEQYF.

In DNA, the CDR3 is TGTGCCAGCAGCCTGGAATGGTACCGACTCACAGATACGCAGTATTTT. This encodes CASSLEWYRLTDTQYF. The chain is built from TRBV7-9 and TRBJ2-3; D is uncertain. Trimming shortened V by 5 bases and J by 2 bases, and 17 bases separated the two germline ends. The CDR3 is 16 residues long. CDR1 and CDR2 (germline): SEHNR, FQNEAQ (reference sequence).

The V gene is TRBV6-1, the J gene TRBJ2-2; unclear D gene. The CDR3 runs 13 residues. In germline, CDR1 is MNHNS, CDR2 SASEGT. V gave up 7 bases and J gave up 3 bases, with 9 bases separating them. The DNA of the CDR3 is TGTGCCAGCATCCCCAGATACACCGGGGAGCTGTTTTTT. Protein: CASIPRYTGELFF.

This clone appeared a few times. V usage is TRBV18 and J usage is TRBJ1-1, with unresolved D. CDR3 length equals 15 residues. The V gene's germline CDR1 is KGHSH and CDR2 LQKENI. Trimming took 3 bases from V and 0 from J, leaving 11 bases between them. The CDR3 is CASSPGGGLNTEAFF. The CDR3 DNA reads TGTGCCAGCTCACCTGGAGGCGGGCTGAACACTGAAGCTTTCTTT.

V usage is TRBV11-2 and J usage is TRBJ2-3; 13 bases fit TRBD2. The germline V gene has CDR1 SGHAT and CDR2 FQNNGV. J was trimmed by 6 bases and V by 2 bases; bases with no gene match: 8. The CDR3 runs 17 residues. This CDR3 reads CASSLRRLAGGGDTQYF. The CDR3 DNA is TGTGCCAGCAGCTTACGACGACTAGCGGGAGGAGGTGATACGCAGTATTTT.

CDR3 nucleotide sequence: TGCGCCAGCAGACGGGACAGTGGCGAAAAACTGTTTTTT. It codes for CASRRDSGEKLFF. The chain is built from TRBV5-1 and TRBJ1-4; 7 nucleotides align to TRBD1. Germline V gene data show CDR1 as SGHRS and CDR2 as YFSETQ. V lost 5 bases to trimming and J lost 8 bases; unmatched junction nucleotides: 6. The CDR3 is 13 residues long.

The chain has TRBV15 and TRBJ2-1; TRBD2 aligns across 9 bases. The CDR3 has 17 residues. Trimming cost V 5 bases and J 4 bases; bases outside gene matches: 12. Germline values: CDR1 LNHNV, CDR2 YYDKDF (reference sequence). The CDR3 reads CATSGRLAEGEYNEQFF. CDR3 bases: TGTGCCACCAGCGGAAGACTAGCGGAAGGGGAGTACAATGAGCAGTTCTTC.

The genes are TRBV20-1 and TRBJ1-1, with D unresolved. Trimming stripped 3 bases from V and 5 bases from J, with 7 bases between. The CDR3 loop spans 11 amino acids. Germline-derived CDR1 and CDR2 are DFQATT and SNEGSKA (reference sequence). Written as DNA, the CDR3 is TGCAGTGCTAGTTACCAGACTGAAGCTTTCTTT. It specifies CSASYQTEAFF.

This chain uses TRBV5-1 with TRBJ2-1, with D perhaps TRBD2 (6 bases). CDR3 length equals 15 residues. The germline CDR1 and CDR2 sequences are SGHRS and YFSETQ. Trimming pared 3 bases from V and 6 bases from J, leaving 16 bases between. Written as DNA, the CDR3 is TGCGCCAGCAGCTCCCACTTTAGGGACTTCAATGAGCAGTTCTTC. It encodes CASSSHFRDFNEQFF. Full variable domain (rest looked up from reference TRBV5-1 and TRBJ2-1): KAGVTQTPRYLIKTRGQQVTLSCSPISGHRSVSWYQQTPGQGLQFLFEYFSETQRNKGNFPGRFSGRQFSNSRSEMNVSTLELGDSALYLCASSSHFRDFNEQFFGPGTRLTVL.

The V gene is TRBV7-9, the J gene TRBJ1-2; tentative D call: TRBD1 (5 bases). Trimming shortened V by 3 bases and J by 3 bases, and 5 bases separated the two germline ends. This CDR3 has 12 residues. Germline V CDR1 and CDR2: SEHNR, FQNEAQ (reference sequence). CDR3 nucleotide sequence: TGTGCCAGCAGCTTCAGGGACTATGGCTACACCTTC. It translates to CASSFRDYGYTF. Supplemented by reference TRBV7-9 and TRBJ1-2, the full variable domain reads DTGVSQNPRHKITKRGQNVTFRCDPISEHNRLYWYRQTLGQGPEFLTYFQNEAQLEKSRLLSDRFSAERPKGSFSTLEIQRTEQGDSAMYLCASSFRDYGYTFGSGTRLTVV.

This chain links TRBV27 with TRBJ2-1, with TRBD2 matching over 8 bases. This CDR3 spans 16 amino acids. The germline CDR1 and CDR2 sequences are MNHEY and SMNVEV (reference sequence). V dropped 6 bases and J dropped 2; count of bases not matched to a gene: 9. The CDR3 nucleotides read TGTGCCAGCAGCTTCGGGGGGGGAGGGACCTACAATGAGCAGTTCTTC. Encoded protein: CASSFGGGGTYNEQFF.

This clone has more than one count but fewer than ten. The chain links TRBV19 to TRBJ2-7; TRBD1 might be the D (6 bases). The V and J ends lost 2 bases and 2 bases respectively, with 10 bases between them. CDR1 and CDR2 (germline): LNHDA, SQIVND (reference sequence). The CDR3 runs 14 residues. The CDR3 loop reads CASSINRDTYEQYF. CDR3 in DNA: TGTGCCAGTAGTATAAACAGGGATACCTACGAGCAGTACTTC. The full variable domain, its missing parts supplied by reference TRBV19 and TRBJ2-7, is DGGITQSPKYLFRKEGQNVTLSCEQNLNHDAMYWYRQDPGQGLRLIYYSQIVNDFQKGDIAEGYSVSREKKESFPLTVTSAQKNPTAFYLCASSINRDTYEQYFGPGTRLTVT.

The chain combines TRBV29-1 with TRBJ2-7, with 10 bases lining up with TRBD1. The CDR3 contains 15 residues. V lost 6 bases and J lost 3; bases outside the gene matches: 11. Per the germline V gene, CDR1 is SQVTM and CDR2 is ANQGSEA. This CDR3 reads CSVGRRGTGVYEQYF. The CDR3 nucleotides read TGCAGCGTGGGGCGGAGGGGGACAGGGGTCTACGAGCAGTACTTC.